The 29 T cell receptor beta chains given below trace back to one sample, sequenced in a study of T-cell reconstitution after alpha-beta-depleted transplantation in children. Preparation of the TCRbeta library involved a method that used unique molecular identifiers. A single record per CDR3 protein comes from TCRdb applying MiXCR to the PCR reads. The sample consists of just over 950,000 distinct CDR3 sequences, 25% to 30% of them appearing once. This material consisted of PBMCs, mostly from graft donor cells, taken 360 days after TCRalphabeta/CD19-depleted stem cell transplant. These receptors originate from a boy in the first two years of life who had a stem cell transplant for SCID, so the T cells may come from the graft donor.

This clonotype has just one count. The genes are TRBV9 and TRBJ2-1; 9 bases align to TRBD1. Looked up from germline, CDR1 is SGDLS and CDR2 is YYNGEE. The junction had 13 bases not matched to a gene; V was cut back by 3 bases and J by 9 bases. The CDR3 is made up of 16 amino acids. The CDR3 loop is CASSERRGDRDGEQFF. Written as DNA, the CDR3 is TGTGCCAGCAGCGAGAGGAGGGGGGACAGGGATGGTGAGCAGTTCTTC.

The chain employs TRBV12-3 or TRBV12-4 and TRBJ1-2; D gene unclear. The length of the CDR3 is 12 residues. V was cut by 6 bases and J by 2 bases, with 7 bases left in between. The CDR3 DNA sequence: TGTGCCAGCAGCGCATTCAACTATGGCTACACCTTC. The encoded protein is CASSAFNYGYTF.

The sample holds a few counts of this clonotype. CDR3 amino acids: CASSVVGVPTGELFF. CDR3 DNA sequence: TGTGCCAGCAGCGTAGTTGGTGTACCAACCGGGGAGCTGTTTTTT. This chain connects TRBV9 to TRBJ2-2; D is undetermined. With 0 bases removed from V and 5 bases from J, the gap between germline ends came to 11 bases. This CDR3 contains 15 residues. CDR1 and CDR2 (germline): SGDLS, YYNGEE.

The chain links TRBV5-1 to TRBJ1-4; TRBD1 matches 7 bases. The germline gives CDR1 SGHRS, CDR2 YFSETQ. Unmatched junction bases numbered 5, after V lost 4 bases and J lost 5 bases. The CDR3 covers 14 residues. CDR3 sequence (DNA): TGCGCCAGCAGCGCAGGGGGTTGGAATGAAAAACTGTTTTTT. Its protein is CASSAGGWNEKLFF.

CDR3 sequence reads: CASSLGRTGTETQYF. The CDR3 DNA is TGTGCCAGCAGCTTAGGCCGGACAGGGACGGAGACCCAGTACTTC. The V gene is TRBV7-2, the J gene TRBJ2-5, with 8 bases lining up with TRBD1. The germline V gene has CDR1 SGHTA and CDR2 FQGNSA. The CDR3 has 15 amino acids. The V and J ends lost 1 base and 5 bases, in that order; junction bases with no gene match: 6.

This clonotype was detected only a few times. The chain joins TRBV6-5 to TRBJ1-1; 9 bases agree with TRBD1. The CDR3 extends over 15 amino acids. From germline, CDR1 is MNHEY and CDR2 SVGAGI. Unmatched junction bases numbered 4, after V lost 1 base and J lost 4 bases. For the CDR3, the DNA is TGTGCCAGCAGTTACTTCACAGGGGGCGGCACTGAAGCTTTCTTT. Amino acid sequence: CASSYFTGGGTEAFF.

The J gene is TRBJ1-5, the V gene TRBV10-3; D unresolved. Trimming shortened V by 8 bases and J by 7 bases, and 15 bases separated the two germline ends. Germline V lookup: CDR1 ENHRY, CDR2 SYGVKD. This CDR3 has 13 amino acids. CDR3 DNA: TGTGCCATCCGGGGAGGGTTCGGGCAGCCCCAGCATTTT. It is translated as CAIRGGFGQPQHF.

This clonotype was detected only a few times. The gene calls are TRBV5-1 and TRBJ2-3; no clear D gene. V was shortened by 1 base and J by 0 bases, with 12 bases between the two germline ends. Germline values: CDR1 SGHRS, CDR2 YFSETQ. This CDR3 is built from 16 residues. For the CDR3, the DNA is TGCGCCAGCAGCTTGCTCGGATTCACTAGCACAGATACGCAGTATTTT. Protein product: CASSLLGFTSTDTQYF.

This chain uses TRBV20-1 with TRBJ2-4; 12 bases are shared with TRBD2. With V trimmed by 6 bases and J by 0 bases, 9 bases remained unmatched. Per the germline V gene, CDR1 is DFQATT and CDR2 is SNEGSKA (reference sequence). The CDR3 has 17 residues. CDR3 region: CSATTSGGILAKNIQYF. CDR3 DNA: TGCAGTGCAACGACTAGCGGGGGTATCCTAGCCAAAAACATTCAGTACTTC.

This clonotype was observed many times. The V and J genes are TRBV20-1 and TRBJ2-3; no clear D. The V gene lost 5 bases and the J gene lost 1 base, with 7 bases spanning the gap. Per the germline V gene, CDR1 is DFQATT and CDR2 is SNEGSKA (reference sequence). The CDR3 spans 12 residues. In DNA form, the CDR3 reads TGCAGTGCTTGGATAGGCACAGATACGCAGTATTTT. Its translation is CSAWIGTDTQYF.

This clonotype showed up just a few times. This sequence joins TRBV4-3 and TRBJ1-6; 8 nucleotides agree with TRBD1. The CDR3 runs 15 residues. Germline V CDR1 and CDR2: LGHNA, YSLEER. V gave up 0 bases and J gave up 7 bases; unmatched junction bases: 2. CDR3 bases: TGCGCCAGCAGCCAAGAGGGACAGGAGAATTCACCCCTCCACTTT. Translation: CASSQEGQENSPLHF.

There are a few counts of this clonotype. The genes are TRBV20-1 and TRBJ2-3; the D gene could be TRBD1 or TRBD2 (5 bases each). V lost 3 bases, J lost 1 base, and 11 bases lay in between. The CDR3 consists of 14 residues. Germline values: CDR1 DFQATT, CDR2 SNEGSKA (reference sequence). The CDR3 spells CSASPGRGTDTQYF. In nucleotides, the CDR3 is TGCAGTGCTAGCCCGGGGCGCGGCACAGATACGCAGTATTTT.

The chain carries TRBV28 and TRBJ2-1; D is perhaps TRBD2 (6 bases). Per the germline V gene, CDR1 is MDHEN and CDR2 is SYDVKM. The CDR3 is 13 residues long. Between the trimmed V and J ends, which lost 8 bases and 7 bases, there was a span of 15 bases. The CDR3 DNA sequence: TGTGCCAGCCGTGGGGGGTTCTTGAATGAGCAGTTCTTC. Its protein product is CASRGGFLNEQFF.

CDR3 protein: CASSFLWDRLDTEAFF. CDR3 in DNA: TGTGCCAGCAGTTTCTTGTGGGACCGGCTGGACACTGAAGCTTTCTTT. The rearrangement links TRBV12-3 or TRBV12-4 to TRBJ1-1, with a tentative D call TRBD1 (5 bases). CDR3 length equals 16 residues. V was shortened by 3 bases and J by 3 bases, with 17 bases between the two germline ends.

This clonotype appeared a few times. CDR3 amino acids: CASRGRGNEQYF. The CDR3 DNA follows: TGTGCCAGTAGAGGCAGGGGTAACGAGCAGTACTTC. The chain recombines TRBV19 with TRBJ2-7; D might be TRBD1 (6 bases). Per the germline V gene, CDR1 is LNHDA and CDR2 is SQIVND (reference sequence). The CDR3 extends over 12 amino acids. The germline V and J ends were trimmed by 6 bases and 5 bases, with 11 bases remaining between them. Looking up the rest from reference TRBV19 and TRBJ2-7 gives the full variable domain: DGGITQSPKYLFRKEGQNVTLSCEQNLNHDAMYWYRQDPGQGLRLIYYSQIVNDFQKGDIAEGYSVSREKKESFPLTVTSAQKNPTAFYLCASRGRGNEQYFGPGTRLTVT.

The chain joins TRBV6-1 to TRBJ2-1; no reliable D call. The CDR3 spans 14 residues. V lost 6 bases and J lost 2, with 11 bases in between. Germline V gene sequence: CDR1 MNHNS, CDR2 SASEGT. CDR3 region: CASRPTWTYNEQFF. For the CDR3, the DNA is TGTGCCAGCAGGCCGACATGGACCTACAATGAGCAGTTCTTC.

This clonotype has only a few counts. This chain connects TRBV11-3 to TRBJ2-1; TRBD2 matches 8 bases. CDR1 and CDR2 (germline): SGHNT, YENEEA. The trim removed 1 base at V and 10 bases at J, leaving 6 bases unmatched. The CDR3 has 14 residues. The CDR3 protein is CASSLAGGLGEQFF. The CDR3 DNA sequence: TGTGCCAGCAGCTTAGCGGGGGGGCTGGGAGAGCAGTTCTTC.

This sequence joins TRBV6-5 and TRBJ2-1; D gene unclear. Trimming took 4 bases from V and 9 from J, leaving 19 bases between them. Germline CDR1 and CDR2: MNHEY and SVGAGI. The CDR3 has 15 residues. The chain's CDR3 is CASSSHESPRAEQFF. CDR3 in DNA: TGTGCCAGCAGTTCCCACGAGTCCCCCCGTGCTGAGCAGTTCTTC.

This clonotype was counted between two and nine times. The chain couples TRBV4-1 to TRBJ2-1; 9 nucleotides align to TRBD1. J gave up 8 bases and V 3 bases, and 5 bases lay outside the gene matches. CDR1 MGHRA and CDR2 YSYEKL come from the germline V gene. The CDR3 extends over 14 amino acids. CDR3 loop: CASSHRDREHEQFF. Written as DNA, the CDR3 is TGCGCCAGCAGCCACAGGGACAGGGAGCATGAGCAGTTCTTC.

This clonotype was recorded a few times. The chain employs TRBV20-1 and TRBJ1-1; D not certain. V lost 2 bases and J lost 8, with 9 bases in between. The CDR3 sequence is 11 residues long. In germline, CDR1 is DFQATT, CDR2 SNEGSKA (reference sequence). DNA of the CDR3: TGCAGTGCTAGATACAGCGCAGAAGCTTTCTTT. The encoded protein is CSARYSAEAFF.

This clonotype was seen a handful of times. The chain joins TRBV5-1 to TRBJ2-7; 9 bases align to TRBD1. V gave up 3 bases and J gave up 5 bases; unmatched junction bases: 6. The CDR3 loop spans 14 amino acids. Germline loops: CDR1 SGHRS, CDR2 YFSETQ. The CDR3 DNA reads TGCGCCAGCAGCTCCGGGACAGGGTTCGACGAGCAGTACTTC. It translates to CASSSGTGFDEQYF.

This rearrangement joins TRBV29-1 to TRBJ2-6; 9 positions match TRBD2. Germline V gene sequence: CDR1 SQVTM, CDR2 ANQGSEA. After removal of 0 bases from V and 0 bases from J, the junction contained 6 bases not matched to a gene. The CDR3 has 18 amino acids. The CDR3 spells CSVEDGGLARSGANVLTF. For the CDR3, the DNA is TGCAGCGTTGAAGATGGGGGACTAGCCCGCTCTGGGGCCAACGTCCTGACTTTC.

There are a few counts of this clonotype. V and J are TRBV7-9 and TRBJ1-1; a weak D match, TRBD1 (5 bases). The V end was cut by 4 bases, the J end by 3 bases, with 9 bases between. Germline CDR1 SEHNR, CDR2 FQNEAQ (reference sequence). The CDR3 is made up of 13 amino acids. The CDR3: CASSSRDYTEAFF. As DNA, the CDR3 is TGTGCCAGCAGCTCCCGGGACTACACTGAAGCTTTCTTT. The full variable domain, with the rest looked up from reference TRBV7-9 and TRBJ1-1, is DTGVSQNPRHKITKRGQNVTFRCDPISEHNRLYWYRQTLGQGPEFLTYFQNEAQLEKSRLLSDRFSAERPKGSFSTLEIQRTEQGDSAMYLCASSSRDYTEAFFGQGTRLTVV.

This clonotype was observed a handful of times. The CDR3 spells CASSLRLAGGLENTGELFF. CDR3 DNA: TGTGCCAGCAGCTTAAGGCTAGCGGGGGGGCTTGAGAACACCGGGGAGCTGTTTTTT. The V gene is TRBV7-8, the J gene TRBJ2-2, with 12 bases aligning to TRBD2. Germline lookup yields CDR1 SGHVS and CDR2 FQNEAQ. The CDR3 extends over 19 amino acids. V lost 2 bases, J lost 1 base, and 8 bases stayed unmatched.

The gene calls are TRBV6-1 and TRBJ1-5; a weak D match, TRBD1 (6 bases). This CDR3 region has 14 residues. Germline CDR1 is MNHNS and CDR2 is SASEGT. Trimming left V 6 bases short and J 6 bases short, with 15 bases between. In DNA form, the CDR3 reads TGTGCCAGCAGCCTAACAGGGTTTGGTCAGCCCCAGCATTTT. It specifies CASSLTGFGQPQHF.

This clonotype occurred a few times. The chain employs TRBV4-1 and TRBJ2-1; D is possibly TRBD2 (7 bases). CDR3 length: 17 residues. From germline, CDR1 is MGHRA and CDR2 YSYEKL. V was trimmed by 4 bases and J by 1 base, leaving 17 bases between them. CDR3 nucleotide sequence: TGCGCCAGCAGCCTTCCTGAGGGGGGGAGGTCCTACAATGAGCAGTTCTTC. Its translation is CASSLPEGGRSYNEQFF.

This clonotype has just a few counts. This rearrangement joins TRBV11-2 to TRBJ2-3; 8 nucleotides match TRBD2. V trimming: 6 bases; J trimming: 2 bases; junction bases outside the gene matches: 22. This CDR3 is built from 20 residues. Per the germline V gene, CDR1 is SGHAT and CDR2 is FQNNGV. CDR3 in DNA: TGTGCCAGCAGACACCAAAGAAGGGAAGGCGGGGGGTCCTACACAGATACGCAGTATTTT. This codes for CASRHQRREGGGSYTDTQYF. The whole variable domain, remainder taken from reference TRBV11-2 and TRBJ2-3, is EAGVAQSPRYKIIEKRQSVAFWCNPISGHATLYWYQQILGQGPKLLIQFQNNGVVDDSQLPKDRFSAERLKGVDSTLKIQPAKLEDSAVYLCASRHQRREGGGSYTDTQYFGPGTRLTVL.

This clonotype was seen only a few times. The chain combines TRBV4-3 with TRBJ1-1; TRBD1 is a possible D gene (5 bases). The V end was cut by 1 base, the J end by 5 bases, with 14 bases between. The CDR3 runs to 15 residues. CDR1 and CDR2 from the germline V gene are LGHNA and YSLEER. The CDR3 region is CASSQGGGGKTEAFF. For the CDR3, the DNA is TGCGCCAGCAGCCAAGGCGGGGGAGGAAAAACTGAAGCTTTCTTT.

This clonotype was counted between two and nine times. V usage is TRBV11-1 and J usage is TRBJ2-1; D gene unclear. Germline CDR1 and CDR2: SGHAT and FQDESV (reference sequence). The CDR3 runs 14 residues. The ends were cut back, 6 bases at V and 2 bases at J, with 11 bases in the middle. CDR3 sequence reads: CASRPRVAYNEQFF. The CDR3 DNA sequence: TGTGCCAGCAGGCCCCGGGTTGCCTACAATGAGCAGTTCTTC.